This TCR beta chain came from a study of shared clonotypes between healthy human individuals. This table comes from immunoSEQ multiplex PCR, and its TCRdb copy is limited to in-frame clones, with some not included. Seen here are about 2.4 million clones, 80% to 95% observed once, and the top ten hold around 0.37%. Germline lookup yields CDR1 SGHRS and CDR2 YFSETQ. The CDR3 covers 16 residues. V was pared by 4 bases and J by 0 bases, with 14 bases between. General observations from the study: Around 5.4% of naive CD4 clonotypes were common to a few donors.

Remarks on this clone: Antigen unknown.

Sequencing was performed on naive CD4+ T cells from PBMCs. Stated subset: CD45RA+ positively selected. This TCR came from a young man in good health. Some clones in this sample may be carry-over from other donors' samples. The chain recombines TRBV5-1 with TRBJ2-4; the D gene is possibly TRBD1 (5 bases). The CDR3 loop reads CASSPGASLAKNIQYF. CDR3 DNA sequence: TGCGCCAGCAGCCCTGGGGCGTCTTTAGCCAAAAACATTCAGTACTTC.